These 20 T cell receptor beta chains were sequenced from one sample in a study of CD8 T cells in Susac syndrome. Random hexamers served to reverse transcribe roughly 0.45 to 1 ug RNA. TCRdb redid the calling of the immunoSEQ multiplex PCR reads with MiXCR, one entry per CDR3 protein. Altogether some 150,000 distinct CDR3 sequences are present, 94% being singletons, with the ten largest covering over 0.07%. The sample was CD4+ T cells from PBMCs. The receptor source for this set is a human donor in good health.

CDR3 bases: TGTGCCAGCAGCTCCCAACTAGCCCTAGCGGGAGTCACTCTAGATACGCAGTATTTT. Translation gives CASSSQLALAGVTLDTQYF. The V gene is TRBV7-9, the J gene TRBJ2-3; 10 nucleotides align to TRBD2. Germline CDR1 and CDR2: SEHNR and FQNEAQ (reference sequence). The CDR3 spans 19 residues. The V gene end was trimmed by 4 bases and the J gene end by 5 bases; junction bases not matched to a gene: 18. Supplemented by reference TRBV7-9 and TRBJ2-3, the full variable domain reads DTGVSQNPRHKITKRGQNVTFRCDPISEHNRLYWYRQTLGQGPEFLTYFQNEAQLEKSRLLSDRFSAERPKGSFSTLEIQRTEQGDSAMYLCASSSQLALAGVTLDTQYFGPGTRLTVL.

The CDR3 loop is CAWSTAVYNEQFF. The CDR3 DNA sequence: TGTGCCTGGAGTACAGCGGTGTACAATGAGCAGTTCTTC. The chain has TRBV30 and TRBJ2-1, with D possibly being TRBD2 (5 bases). The length of the CDR3 is 13 residues. With 2 bases removed from V and 4 bases from J, the gap between germline ends came to 9 bases. Germline values: CDR1 GTSNPN, CDR2 SVGIG (reference sequence). Filled out from reference TRBV30 and TRBJ2-1, the complete variable domain reads SQTIHQWPATLVQPVGSPLSLECTVEGTSNPNLYWYRQAAGRGLQLLFYSVGIGQISSEVPQNLSASRPQDRQFILSSKKLLLSDSGFYLCAWSTAVYNEQFFGPGTRLTVL.

The chain has TRBV20-1 and TRBJ1-1; 8 bases line up with TRBD1. In germline, CDR1 is DFQATT, CDR2 SNEGSKA (reference sequence). The CDR3 contains 12 residues. With 6 bases clipped from V and 1 base from J, the junction kept 1 base outside the gene matches. The CDR3 loop reads CSAGQGNTEAFF. The CDR3 coding sequence is TGCAGTGCAGGACAGGGGAACACTGAAGCTTTCTTT.

This clonotype was observed a handful of times. The chain carries TRBV6-2 or TRBV6-3 and TRBJ2-1; D is perhaps TRBD2 (5 bases). This CDR3 spans 12 amino acids. The ends were cut back, 9 bases at V and 0 bases at J, with 6 bases in the middle. Germline CDR1 and CDR2: MNHEY and SVGEGT. The DNA for the CDR3 is TGTGCCAGTAGCGACTCCTACAATGAGCAGTTCTTC. Translated: CASSDSYNEQFF.

This rearrangement joins TRBV20-1 to TRBJ1-5; TRBD1 is a possible D gene (5 bases). CDR1 DFQATT and CDR2 SNEGSKA come from the germline V gene (reference sequence). The CDR3 is made up of 14 amino acids. Trimming left V 0 bases short and J 7 bases short, with 13 bases between. CDR3 region: CSAREVRGNQPQHF. The DNA of the CDR3 is TGCAGTGCTAGAGAGGTAAGGGGTAACCAGCCCCAGCATTTT.

The J gene is TRBJ1-2, the V gene TRBV6-5; D unresolved. The CDR3 totals 12 residues. From germline, CDR1 is MNHEY and CDR2 SVGAGI. V lost 7 bases and J 2 bases, leaving 8 bases between the germline ends. CDR3 nucleotides: TGTGCCAGCAAAGAACGGAACTATGGCTACACCTTC. Translated: CASKERNYGYTF.

The V gene is TRBV28, the J gene TRBJ2-1; 11 bases are shared with TRBD1. The J segment lost 9 bases and the V segment lost 2 bases, leaving 6 bases of the junction unmatched. The CDR3 spans 15 residues. In germline, CDR1 is MDHEN, CDR2 SYDVKM. In DNA form, the CDR3 reads TGTGCCAGCAGTTTAGGGGGACAGGGGGGAGCTGAGCAGTTCTTC. Amino acids: CASSLGGQGGAEQFF.

V gene TRBV9 combines with J gene TRBJ2-1; a possible D gene is TRBD2 (6 bases). The CDR3 runs 14 residues. V lost 1 base to trimming and J lost 4 bases, with 9 bases between them. Per germline, CDR1 SGDLS and CDR2 YYNGEE. CDR3 residues: CASSVLGGYNEQFF. CDR3 in DNA: TGTGCCAGCAGCGTATTGGGAGGTTACAATGAGCAGTTCTTC.

This chain connects TRBV27 to TRBJ2-7; D is undetermined. V lost 4 bases and J 3 bases, leaving 10 bases between the germline ends. This CDR3 spans 13 amino acids. CDR1 and CDR2 (germline): MNHEY, SMNVEV (reference sequence). The CDR3 sequence is CASSSPLIYEQYF. In DNA form, the CDR3 reads TGTGCCAGCAGTTCCCCGCTAATCTACGAGCAGTACTTC.

The sample holds a few counts of this clonotype. The rearrangement uses TRBV20-1 and TRBJ2-2; D is possibly TRBD2 (6 bases). The CDR3 totals 15 residues. CDR1 and CDR2 from the germline V gene are DFQATT and SNEGSKA (reference sequence). Trimming shortened V by 2 bases and J by 1 base, and 11 bases separated the two germline ends. CDR3 region: CSARPGTLNTGELFF. The CDR3 region has the DNA TGCAGTGCTAGACCCGGGACTTTGAACACCGGGGAGCTGTTTTTT.

J is TRBJ2-3 and V is TRBV7-2; TRBD2 aligns across 8 bases. The CDR3 sequence is 17 residues long. The germline V gene encodes CDR1 SGHTA and CDR2 FQGNSA. V shed 0 bases and J 4 bases; nucleotides not matched to a gene: 9. The CDR3 sequence: CASSLAGTGRGADTQYF. CDR3 DNA: TGTGCCAGCAGCTTAGCTGGCACCGGGAGGGGAGCAGATACGCAGTATTTT.

This clonotype was detected only a few times. This chain links TRBV18 with TRBJ1-1, with D possibly TRBD1 on 6 matching bases. The ends were cut back, 2 bases at V and 8 bases at J, with 9 bases in the middle. The CDR3 sequence is 12 residues long. CDR1 is KGHSH and CDR2 is LQKENI in the germline V gene. The CDR3 sequence: CASSPRGQEAFF. The DNA for the CDR3 is TGTGCCAGCTCACCAAGAGGACAGGAAGCTTTCTTT.

This clonotype was seen more than once but under ten times. V usage is TRBV27 and J usage is TRBJ2-3, with 9 bases matching TRBD1. V lost 5 bases and J lost 4; bases outside the gene matches: 16. The germline V gene has CDR1 MNHEY and CDR2 SMNVEV (reference sequence). The CDR3 totals 18 residues. CDR3 protein: CASSPRDRVSQAPDTQYF. CDR3 bases: TGTGCCAGCAGTCCTAGGGACAGGGTCTCCCAGGCCCCAGATACGCAGTATTTT.

CDR3 in amino acids: CASSQTQGPGELFF. As DNA, the CDR3 is TGCGCCAGCAGCCAAACCCAGGGCCCCGGGGAGCTGTTTTTT. This chain joins TRBV5-1 and TRBJ2-2; TRBD1 is a possible D gene (5 bases). There are 14 residues in the CDR3. The V end was cut by 4 bases, the J end by 6 bases, with 13 bases between. Germline CDR1 and CDR2: SGHRS and YFSETQ.

The V and J genes are TRBV9 and TRBJ2-5; no clear D. Trimming cost V 1 base and J 4 bases, with 11 bases left between them. Germline CDR1 and CDR2: SGDLS and YYNGEE. CDR3 size: 14 residues. In DNA, the CDR3 is TGTGCCAGCAGCGTATCTGGGGTCCCAGAGACCCAGTACTTC. Protein product: CASSVSGVPETQYF.

The genes are TRBV9 and TRBJ2-1, with 10 bases matching TRBD2. This CDR3 has 18 amino acids. CDR1 SGDLS and CDR2 YYNGEE come from the germline V gene. J lost 5 bases, V lost 4 bases, and 15 bases had no gene match. CDR3 sequence: CASSTPWGGLAENNEQFF. DNA of the CDR3: TGTGCCAGCAGCACCCCTTGGGGTGGACTAGCGGAAAACAATGAGCAGTTCTTC. Drawing the rest from reference TRBV9 and TRBJ2-1, the complete variable domain is DSGVTQTPKHLITATGQRVTLRCSPRSGDLSVYWYQQSLDQGLQFLIQYYNGEERAKGNILERFSAQQFPDLHSELNLSSLELGDSALYFCASSTPWGGLAENNEQFFGPGTRLTVL.

This clonotype was picked up one time. The chain links TRBV20-1 to TRBJ1-2, with a tentative D call TRBD1 (6 bases). CDR1 DFQATT and CDR2 SNEGSKA come from the germline V gene (reference sequence). V was cut by 3 bases and J by 2 bases, with 13 bases left in between. CDR3 length equals 14 residues. The CDR3 reads CSARALGGNYGYTF. The CDR3, as DNA: TGCAGTGCTAGGGCCCTGGGGGGCAACTATGGCTACACCTTC.

V usage is TRBV9 and J usage is TRBJ2-1; 13 bases fit TRBD2. The CDR3 spans 18 residues. J lost 8 bases, V lost 1 base, and 12 bases had no gene match. Looked up from germline, CDR1 is SGDLS and CDR2 is YYNGEE. In DNA form, the CDR3 reads TGTGCCAGCAGCGTACAAACGGGGACTAGCGGGATCTTCGATGAGCAGTTCTTC. Translation: CASSVQTGTSGIFDEQFF. Complete variable domain (other parts from reference TRBV9 and TRBJ2-1): DSGVTQTPKHLITATGQRVTLRCSPRSGDLSVYWYQQSLDQGLQFLIQYYNGEERAKGNILERFSAQQFPDLHSELNLSSLELGDSALYFCASSVQTGTSGIFDEQFFGPGTRLTVL.

The chain uses TRBV6-1 and TRBJ1-5; 9 bases match TRBD1. The CDR3 is 14 amino acids. V lost 8 bases to trimming and J lost 1 base; unmatched junction nucleotides: 3. Looked up from germline, CDR1 is MNHNS and CDR2 is SASEGT. The DNA of the CDR3 is TGTGCCAGCGCGACAGGGGGAAGCAATCAGCCCCAGCATTTT. This gives the protein CASATGGSNQPQHF.

The V call is TRBV19, the J call TRBJ1-1; D uncertain. V was cut by 8 bases and J by 1 base, with 8 bases left in between. This CDR3 spans 12 amino acids. Germline CDR1 reads LNHDA; CDR2 reads SQIVND (reference sequence). This CDR3 reads CASGSGNTEAFF. CDR3 in DNA: TGTGCCAGTGGGTCGGGGAACACTGAAGCTTTCTTT. The whole variable domain, remainder taken from reference TRBV19 and TRBJ1-1, is DGGITQSPKYLFRKEGQNVTLSCEQNLNHDAMYWYRQDPGQGLRLIYYSQIVNDFQKGDIAEGYSVSREKKESFPLTVTSAQKNPTAFYLCASGSGNTEAFFGQGTRLTVV.